These T cell receptor beta chains were read from a single sample in a study of blood T cell repertoires in COVID-19. Only in-frame clones appear in the TCRdb table, and some are missing; sequencing was by immunoSEQ multiplex PCR. The sample contains roughly 52,000 clones, about 90% of which appear only once. The specimen sequenced was peripheral blood. The receptors here all came from a man in his sixties with active COVID-19. CDR3s include the opening cysteine and the closing phenylalanine or tryptophan. D genes are given only for firm matches. Clone size is shown for a subset of rows, as once, few, many or a class of expanded clone.

d_gene	v_gene	abundance	j_gene	CDR3aa	CDR3nt
TRBD1	TRBV11-2	.	TRBJ1-2	CASSLGTGPEYGYTF	TGTGCCAGCAGCTTAGGGACAGGGCCCGAGTATGGCTACACCTTC
.	TRBV5-1	.	TRBJ2-3	CASSLGGLVDTQYF	TGCGCCAGCAGCTTAGGAGGTTTGGTAGATACGCAGTATTTT
.	TRBV12-3/TRBV12-4	.	TRBJ2-7	CASSLSSSEQYF	TGTGCCAGCAGTTTATCCTCTAGCGAGCAGTACTTC
TRBD1	TRBV5-1	.	TRBJ1-1	CASSLGRQGGTEAFF	TGCGCCAGCAGCTTGGGTCGGCAGGGGGGCACTGAAGCTTTCTTT
.	TRBV20-1	.	TRBJ1-1	CSALSYTEAFF	TGCAGTGCTCTTTCTTACACTGAAGCTTTCTTT
.	TRBV4-1	.	TRBJ2-2	CASSQPAGRTGELFF	TGCGCCAGCAGCCAACCCGCAGGTCGGACCGGGGAGCTGTTTTTT
.	TRBV24-1	once	TRBJ2-3	CATSARNTDTQYF	TGTGCCACCAGTGCCAGAAACACAGATACGCAGTATTTT
.	TRBV18	.	TRBJ1-2	CASSPTPGEVNYGYTF	TGTGCCAGCTCACCAACCCCGGGGGAGGTTAACTATGGCTACACCTTC
.	TRBV21-1	.	TRBJ2-4	CASSKAREGRGAKNIQYF	TGTGCCAGCAGCAAAGCTCGGGAGGGCCGGGGAGCCAAAAACATTCAGTACTTC
TRBD2	TRBV15	.	TRBJ2-2	CATSSGVGLAGGELFF	TGTGCCACCAGCAGTGGGGTTGGCCTAGCGGGAGGCGAGCTGTTTTTT
.	TRBV4-1	.	TRBJ2-7	CASSQEVPGNEQYF	TGCGCCAGCAGCCAAGAGGTGCCCGGGAACGAGCAGTACTTC
.	TRBV30	.	TRBJ2-1	CALASGVGAYNEQFF	TGTGCCTTGGCCAGTGGAGTAGGGGCCTACAATGAGCAGTTCTTC
.	TRBV7-2	.	TRBJ2-5	CASSTKETQYF	TGTGCCAGCAGCACAAAAGAGACCCAGTACTTC
.	TRBV10-2	.	TRBJ2-1	CASAERSYNEQFF	TGCGCCAGCGCTGAGCGGAGCTACAATGAGCAGTTCTTC
TRBD2	TRBV27	.	TRBJ2-2	CATGTNLMGELFF	TGTGCCACCGGGACTAACCTAATGGGGGAGCTGTTTTTT
TRBD2	TRBV3-1/TRBV3-2	.	TRBJ2-3	CASSEGVGRWGDTQYF	TGTGCCAGCAGCGAAGGAGTCGGGAGGTGGGGGGATACGCAGTATTTT
TRBD2	TRBV27	.	TRBJ2-7	CASSWLAGPPVSGEQYF	TGTGCCAGCAGTTGGCTAGCGGGGCCACCCGTCTCTGGGGAGCAGTACTTC
.	TRBV15	.	TRBJ2-5	CATSRGGSGQETQYF	TGTGCCACCAGCAGAGGAGGTAGCGGCCAAGAGACCCAGTACTTC
.	TRBV28	.	TRBJ1-2	CASSLGTHGYTF	TGTGCCAGCAGTTTAGGGACTCATGGCTACACCTTC
TRBD2	TRBV6-5	.	TRBJ2-7	CASSTLAGTEYEQYF	TGTGCCAGCAGTACGCTAGCGGGTACGGAATACGAGCAGTACTTC
.	TRBV6-6	.	TRBJ2-5	CASSYQRRQETQYF	TGTGCCAGCAGTTACCAGCGGCGACAAGAGACCCAGTACTTC
.	TRBV19	.	TRBJ2-3	CASSDTGTRLSDTQYF	TGTGCCAGTAGTGACACCGGGACAAGGCTTTCAGATACGCAGTATTTT
TRBD1	TRBV7-9	.	TRBJ2-2	CASRKTGGNTGELFF	TGTGCCAGCAGAAAAACAGGGGGGAACACCGGGGAGCTGTTTTTT
TRBD2	TRBV10-1	.	TRBJ2-5	CASSPGTSGETQYF	TGCGCCAGCAGTCCCGGGACTAGTGGAGAGACCCAGTACTTC
.	TRBV19	.	TRBJ2-1	CASSIRGRLEQFF	TGTGCCAGTAGTATTCGTGGGAGGCTAGAGCAGTTCTTC
TRBD2	TRBV7-7	.	TRBJ2-1	CASSLIAGGYNEQFF	TGTGCTAGCAGCTTAATAGCGGGAGGGTACAATGAGCAGTTCTTC
TRBD2	TRBV5-1	.	TRBJ2-7	CASQREVGYEQYF	TGCGCCAGCCAACGGGAGGTGGGCTACGAGCAGTACTTC
TRBD1	TRBV6-1	.	TRBJ2-7	CASSEALGQGSHEQYF	TGTGCCAGCAGTGAAGCGCTAGGACAGGGGAGCCACGAGCAGTACTTC
.	TRBV28	.	TRBJ2-4	CATLGGRSNPLAKNIQYF	TGTGCCACCCTAGGAGGCCGGTCGAACCCACTAGCCAAAAACATTCAGTACTTC
TRBD1	TRBV23-1	.	TRBJ2-5	CASSQAGQGWETQYF	TGCGCCAGCAGTCAAGCAGGACAGGGGTGGGAGACCCAGTACTTC
.	TRBV12-3/TRBV12-4	.	TRBJ2-1	CASWETGYNEQFF	TGTGCCAGCTGGGAGACAGGATACAATGAGCAGTTCTTC
.	TRBV7-3	.	TRBJ2-7	CASSLGGGSAREQYF	TGTGCCAGCAGCTTAGGTGGTGGGAGCGCCCGAGAGCAGTACTTC
TRBD2	TRBV5-5	.	TRBJ2-5	CASSPRGLAGIQETQYF	TGTGCCAGCAGCCCCAGAGGGCTAGCGGGGATACAAGAGACCCAGTACTTC
TRBD1	TRBV6-5	.	TRBJ1-1	CASSGGTARAFF	TGTGCCAGCAGCGGCGGGACAGCACGCGCTTTCTTT
TRBD2	TRBV5-1	.	TRBJ2-7	CASRTSGSSHEQYF	TGCGCCAGCAGAACTAGCGGGAGCTCCCACGAGCAGTACTTC
.	TRBV3-1/TRBV3-2	.	TRBJ2-7	CASSQEESLTYEQYF	TGTGCCAGCAGCCAAGAGGAGAGCTTAACCTACGAGCAGTACTTC
.	TRBV27	.	TRBJ1-1	CASSLHRAGNTEAFF	TGTGCCAGCAGTTTACACAGGGCAGGGAACACTGAAGCTTTCTTT
TRBD2	TRBV5-1	.	TRBJ2-3	CASSPGSGMGDTQYF	TGCGCCAGCAGCCCCGGAAGCGGGATGGGAGATACGCAGTATTTT
TRBD1	TRBV29-1	.	TRBJ1-2	CSVVLVDRANYGYTF	TGCAGCGTTGTTTTAGTAGACAGGGCAAACTATGGCTACACCTTC
.	TRBV3-1/TRBV3-2	.	TRBJ2-7	CASSQTAEQYF	TGTGCCAGCAGCCAAACAGCCGAGCAGTACTTC
TRBD2	TRBV4-2	.	TRBJ2-7	CASSPLAGGPPHEQYF	TGTGCCAGCAGCCCCCTAGCGGGAGGGCCCCCCCACGAGCAGTACTTC
TRBD1	TRBV5-6	.	TRBJ2-7	CASSWGTGYEQYF	TGTGCCAGCAGCTGGGGGACAGGCTACGAGCAGTACTTC
TRBD2	TRBV11-2	.	TRBJ2-1	CASRPPGLAKNNEQFF	TGTGCCAGCAGGCCGCCGGGACTAGCGAAAAACAATGAGCAGTTCTTC
.	TRBV21-1	.	TRBJ2-5	CASSKGRTGPETQYF	TGTGCCAGCAGCAAAGGCAGGACAGGCCCAGAGACCCAGTACTTC
TRBD2	TRBV5-1	.	TRBJ2-2	CASSIRLAGVNTGELFF	TGCGCCAGCAGCATAAGACTAGCGGGAGTAAACACCGGGGAGCTGTTTTTT
.	TRBV11-3	.	TRBJ2-7	CASSLARGYEQYF	TGTGCCAGCAGCTTGGCCCGTGGCTACGAGCAGTACTTC
.	TRBV19	.	TRBJ2-7	CASSIKSGAYEQYF	TGTGCCAGTAGTATAAAATCAGGGGCCTACGAGCAGTACTTC
TRBD1	TRBV18	.	TRBJ1-2	CASSPATGNYYGYTF	TGTGCCAGCTCACCGGCGACAGGGAATTACTATGGCTACACCTTC
TRBD1	TRBV14	.	TRBJ2-1	CASSPGQYRSYNEQFF	TGTGCCAGCAGCCCGGGACAGTACAGGTCCTACAATGAGCAGTTCTTC